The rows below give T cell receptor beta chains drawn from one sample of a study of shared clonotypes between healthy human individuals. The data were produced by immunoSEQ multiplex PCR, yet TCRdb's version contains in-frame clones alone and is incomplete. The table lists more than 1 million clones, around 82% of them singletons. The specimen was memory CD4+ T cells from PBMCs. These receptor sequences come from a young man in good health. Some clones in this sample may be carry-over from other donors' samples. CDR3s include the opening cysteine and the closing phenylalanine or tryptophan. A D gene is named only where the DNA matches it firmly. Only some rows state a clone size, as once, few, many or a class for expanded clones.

TGTGCCAGCAGCTTAGAGTGGGGACGCAATCAGCCCCAGCATTTT	CASSLEWGRNQPQHF	TRBV7-2	TRBJ1-5	-	-
TGCAGTGCTAGCCCTAACTATGGCTACACCTTC	CSASPNYGYTF	TRBV20-1	TRBJ1-2	-	few
TGCAGCGTTGAATATGATACAGGGAGGAACACTGAAGCTTTCTTT	CSVEYDTGRNTEAFF	TRBV29-1	TRBJ1-1	-	-
TGTGCCAGCAGTGAAGCGCTTCGGGTTAACTATGGCTACACCTTC	CASSEALRVNYGYTF	TRBV6-1	TRBJ1-2	-	many
TGTGCCAGCAGCGTATCTAGCGGGAGCACAGATACGCAGTATTTT	CASSVSSGSTDTQYF	TRBV9	TRBJ2-3	TRBD2	-
TGTGCCAGCAGCTCAACAGGGGGCCGGGGTACCCAGTACTTC	CASSSTGGRGTQYF	TRBV11-2	TRBJ2-5	TRBD1	-
TGTGCCAGCAGCTTAGAGGCAGGCGCCGTGCCCGGAAACACCATATATTTT	CASSLEAGAVPGNTIYF	TRBV7-3	TRBJ1-3	-	-
TGTGCCAGCAGCCTCGTCCAAGAGACCCAGTACTTC	CASSLVQETQYF	TRBV7-9	TRBJ2-5	-	-
TGTGCCAGCAGCTTGGCGATACAGGGGAAAAAACTGTTTTTT	CASSLAIQGKKLFF	TRBV5-6	TRBJ1-4	TRBD1	-
TGTGCCAGCAGAAAACCCGGGACAGATATTACCGGGGAGCTGTTTTTT	CASRKPGTDITGELFF	TRBV6-6	TRBJ2-2	TRBD1	-
TGTGCCAGCAGCAAAGCGGACAGGGGCAGAAACACCATATATTTT	CASSKADRGRNTIYF	TRBV21-1	TRBJ1-3	-	-
TGCGCCAGCAGCAGGGGGTTGAACACTGAAGCTTTCTTT	CASSRGLNTEAFF	TRBV5-1	TRBJ1-1	-	few
TGTGCCATCAGTGAGTCGCCAGCGGGAGCGACCGGGGAGCTGTTTTTT	CAISESPAGATGELFF	TRBV10-3	TRBJ2-2	TRBD2	-
TGTGCCAGCAGCCGTCGGAGACAGGGGCTAGCGGGAGAAAAGGACGAGCAGTACTTC	CASSRRRQGLAGEKDEQYF	TRBV14	TRBJ2-7	TRBD2	-
TGTGCCAGCAGCCGCGGGACTGGAAACACCATATATTTT	CASSRGTGNTIYF	TRBV7-2	TRBJ1-3	-	-
TGTGCCAGCAGCTTAGCCCGGGGGCCCAATCAGCCCCAGCATTTT	CASSLARGPNQPQHF	TRBV7-8	TRBJ1-5	-	-
TGTGCCAGCAGCTTCCAGACTGCAGTCACCGGGGAAGCTTTCTTT	CASSFQTAVTGEAFF	TRBV5-4	TRBJ1-1	-	-
TGTGCCAGCAGCCAAGCTCCGGAGGGGGGTGAGCAGTTCTTC	CASSQAPEGGEQFF	TRBV4-2	TRBJ2-1	-	-
TGTGCCAGCAGCTTAGGATTCAGGGGAGCTGAAAAACTGTTTTTT	CASSLGFRGAEKLFF	TRBV7-2	TRBJ1-4	-	-
TGTGCCAGCAGCGCCGCATCCTACAATGAGCAGTTCTTC	CASSAASYNEQFF	TRBV9	TRBJ2-1	-	-
TGCGCCAGCAGCACGGGCCTTGGGGCGGATGGAAACACCATATATTTT	CASSTGLGADGNTIYF	TRBV5-1	TRBJ1-3	-	-
TGCAGCGTTATGATATTAAGATCCTACAATGAGCAGTTCTTC	CSVMILRSYNEQFF	TRBV29-1	TRBJ2-1	-	-
TGTGCCAGCAGCTTACGACTAGCGGGAGTGGAGACCCAGTACTTC	CASSLRLAGVETQYF	TRBV5-4	TRBJ2-5	TRBD2	many
TGTGCCAGCAGTGATCGAAGGAACACTGAAGCTTTCTTT	CASSDRRNTEAFF	TRBV6-1	TRBJ1-1	-	few